This T cell receptor beta chain was observed in a study of blood T cells in healthy people across ages. Study results and caveats: It was held that the diversity estimates obtained from one million T cells were underestimates. Lack of knowledge of donor CMV status possibly confounded expanded clonotype changes.

Turning to this clonotype: What it recognizes is unknown.

The CDR3 is 16 amino acids. The V gene's germline CDR1 is LGHDT and CDR2 YNNKEL (reference sequence). V trimming: 1 base; J trimming: 5 bases; junction bases outside the gene matches: 7. Combining a sample-barcoded 5' primer with a J-beta primer mix, a second PCR ran for roughly 7 to 11 cycles. Any given sample supplied a minimum of 3 million CDR3-containing paired-end reads. TCRdb recomputed calls from the 5' RACE reads with MiXCR, one row per CDR3 protein. The sample has under 1 million distinct CDR3 sequences; about 42% are singletons. Total RNA, at least 5 micrograms per sample, came from PBMCs. The receptor was isolated from a man aged 55 to 70 in good health. Sequenced material: blood. The chain recombines TRBV3-1 with TRBJ2-1; TRBD2 aligns across 8 bases. CDR3 region: CASSQATGGAHNEQFF. CDR3 coding DNA: TGTGCCAGCAGCCAAGCTACCGGGGGGGCCCACAATGAGCAGTTCTTC.